This paragraph reports one T cell receptor beta chain. What it binds is unknown. The junction shows a germline mismatch at one end, possibly a read error. This sample was taken from a study of siplizumab effects on memory and regulatory T cells. The wider study: Run as pairs, the mixed lymphocyte reactions received siplizumab at around 0.93 ug/mL or no drug.

Germline V gene lookup returns CDR1 SNHLY and CDR2 FYNNEI. The CDR3 is 11 amino acids. Assays examined approximately 99,000 TCR templates per sample. The repertoire was sequenced with immunoSEQ multiplex PCR; TCRdb's copy has only in-frame clones and lacks some. The sample lists about 15,000 clones, approximately 46% occurring once. Coculture of the mixed lymphocyte reaction cells took place at 37 degrees C and lasted six to seven days. The clonotype comes from a human donor in good health; the cells came from an allogeneic mixed lymphocyte reaction. Some clones in this sample may be carry-over from other donors' samples. This chain connects TRBV2 to TRBJ2-7; D unclear. Sequencing input: CFSE-low (dividing) CD4+ T cells sorted from an allogeneic mixed lymphocyte reaction. The CDR3 loop is CASSRSYEQCF. Written as DNA, the CDR3 is TGTGCCAGCAGTCGATCCTACGAGCAGTGCTTC.